One and the same sample provided the 8 T cell receptor beta chains below, sequenced in a study of blood T cells in healthy people across ages. It was with a sample-barcoded 5' primer and a J-beta primer mix that a second PCR of roughly 6 to 11 cycles was run. One entry per CDR3 protein results from TCRdb running MiXCR on the 5' RACE reads. The profile covers over a million distinct CDR3 sequences, with roughly a quarter appearing a single time and about 0.8% taken by the ten largest. These data also featured in a second study, about T cells of mothers and their children.

Sequencing used blood. These receptors were collected from a girl aged 2-10 years in good health.

The chain recombines TRBV18 with TRBJ2-5, with TRBD1 as a possible D gene (6 bases). The J call may be mistaken, given a closer DNA end match to TRBJ2-1. This CDR3 contains 14 residues. The germline CDR1 and CDR2 sequences are KGHSH and LQKENI. CDR3 coding DNA: TGTGCCAGCGACCCCTCAGGGGAGCGAAATGAGCAGTTCTTC. It specifies CASDPSGERNEQFF.

The chain recombines TRBV5-6 with TRBJ1-3; TRBD1 might be the D (6 bases). Trimming shortened V by 4 bases and J by 2 bases, and 16 bases separated the two germline ends. The CDR3 is made up of 16 amino acids. CDR1 is SGHDT, CDR2 YYEEEE, per germline. CDR3: CASSQTQGTAGNTIYF. The CDR3 nucleotides read TGTGCCAGCAGCCAGACCCAGGGGACTGCTGGAAACACCATATATTTT.

This clonotype came up many times. The rearrangement links TRBV18 to TRBJ2-1; TRBD2 agrees at 12 bases. J gave up 5 bases and V 3 bases, and 2 bases lay outside the gene matches. The germline V gene has CDR1 KGHSH and CDR2 LQKENI. This CDR3 is built from 15 residues. Here the CDR3 DNA reads TGTGCCAGCTCACCTTGGACTAGCGGGGACAATGAGCAGTTCTTC. It encodes CASSPWTSGDNEQFF.

The chain joins TRBV20-1 to TRBJ2-7, with a possible D match to TRBD1 (5 bases). Gene TRBJ2-5 matches the end of the DNA better, so the J call may be wrong. The CDR3 runs 17 residues. Germline V CDR1 and CDR2: DFQATT, SNEGSKA (reference sequence). The CDR3 reads CSARSLMESWTKETQYF. CDR3 nucleotides: TGCAGTGCTAGGTCGTTAATGGAGAGTTGGACAAAAGAGACCCAGTACTTC.

In this sample, this clonotype turned up a few times. The J gene is TRBJ2-1, the V gene TRBV27, with 9 bases lining up with TRBD1. From germline, CDR1 is MNHEY and CDR2 SMNVEV (reference sequence). The CDR3 covers 16 residues. Trimming removed 5 bases from V and 2 bases from J; junction bases left unmatched: 7. CDR3 coding DNA: TGTGCCAGCAGTAGCGGGACAGGGTTAACCTACAATGAGCAGTTCTTC. It yields the protein CASSSGTGLTYNEQFF.

This clonotype was recorded a few times. The chain joins TRBV6-5 to TRBJ1-2; unclear D gene. Germline V CDR1 and CDR2: MNHEY, SVGAGI. With 6 bases removed from V and 2 bases from J, the gap between germline ends came to 7 bases. The CDR3 extends over 12 amino acids. The DNA for the CDR3 is TGTGCCAGCAGAGTAGGGAACTATGGCTACACCTTC. It yields the protein CASRVGNYGYTF.

The rearrangement joins TRBV7-3 to TRBJ2-7, with 7 bases that match TRBD1. Germline assignment: CDR1 SGHTA and CDR2 FQGTGA. Losses at the gene ends were 5 bases for V and 2 bases for J; bases not matched to a gene: 6. There are 14 residues in the CDR3. The CDR3 loop reads CASSISGTAYEQYF. The CDR3, as DNA: TGTGCCAGCAGCATATCCGGGACAGCCTACGAGCAGTACTTC.

This chain joins TRBV10-3 and TRBJ2-1; D gene ambiguous. This CDR3 region has 12 residues. In germline, CDR1 is ENHRY, CDR2 SYGVKD. Between the trimmed V and J ends, which lost 7 bases and 10 bases, there was a span of 14 bases. The CDR3 loop is CAITSISDEQFF. The CDR3 nucleotides read TGTGCCATCACCTCGATCTCGGACGAGCAGTTCTTC.